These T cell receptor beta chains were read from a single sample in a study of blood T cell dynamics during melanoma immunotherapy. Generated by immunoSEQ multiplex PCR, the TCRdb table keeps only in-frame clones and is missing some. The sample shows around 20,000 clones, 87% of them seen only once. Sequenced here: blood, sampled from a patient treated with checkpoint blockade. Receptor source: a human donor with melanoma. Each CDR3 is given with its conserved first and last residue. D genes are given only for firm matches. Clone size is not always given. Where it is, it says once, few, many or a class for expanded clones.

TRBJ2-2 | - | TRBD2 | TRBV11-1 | CASSLTSGAANTGELFF | TGTGCCAGCAGCTTGACTAGCGGTGCCGCGAACACCGGGGAGCTGTTTTTT
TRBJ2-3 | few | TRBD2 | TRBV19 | CASGRTSGSTDTQYF | TGTGCCAGTGGGCGGACTAGCGGGAGCACAGATACGCAGTATTTT
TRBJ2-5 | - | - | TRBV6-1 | CASSELGRQSTTQYF | TGTGCCAGCAGTGAATTGGGAAGGCAGTCCACGACCCAGTACTTC
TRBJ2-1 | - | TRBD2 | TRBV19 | CASHAGGDGYNEQFF | TGTGCCAGTCATGCTGGGGGGGACGGTTACAATGAGCAGTTCTTC
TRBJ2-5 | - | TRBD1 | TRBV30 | CASRGQETQYF | TGTGCCTCCAGGGGGCAAGAGACCCAGTACTTC
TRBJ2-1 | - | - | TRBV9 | CASSVLADEQFF | TGTGCCAGCAGCGTACTGGCCGATGAGCAGTTCTTC
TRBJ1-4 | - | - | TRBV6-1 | CASSDFVATNEKLFF | TGTGCCAGCAGTGATTTCGTAGCAACTAATGAAAAACTGTTTTTT
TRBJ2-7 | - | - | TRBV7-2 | CASSFGPKSSYEQYF | TGTGCCAGCAGCTTCGGGCCGAAGAGCTCCTACGAGCAGTACTTC
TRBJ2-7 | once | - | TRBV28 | CASRPTGPPYEQYF | TGTGCCAGCAGGCCAACGGGGCCCCCATACGAGCAGTACTTC
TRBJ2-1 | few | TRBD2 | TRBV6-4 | CASSDSTSGSNEQFF | TGTGCCAGCAGTGACTCGACTAGCGGGAGCAATGAGCAGTTCTTC